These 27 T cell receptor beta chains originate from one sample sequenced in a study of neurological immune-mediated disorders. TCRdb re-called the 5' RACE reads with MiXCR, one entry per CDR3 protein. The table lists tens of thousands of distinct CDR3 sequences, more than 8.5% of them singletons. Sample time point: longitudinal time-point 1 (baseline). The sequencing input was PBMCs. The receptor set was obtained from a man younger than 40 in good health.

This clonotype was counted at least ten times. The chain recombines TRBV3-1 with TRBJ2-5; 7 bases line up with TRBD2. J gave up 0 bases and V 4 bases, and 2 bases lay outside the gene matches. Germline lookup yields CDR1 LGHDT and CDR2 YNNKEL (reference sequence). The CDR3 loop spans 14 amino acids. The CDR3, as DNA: TGTGCCAGCAGCCGGGGGGGGTACCAAGAGACCCAGTACTTC. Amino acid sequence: CASSRGGYQETQYF.

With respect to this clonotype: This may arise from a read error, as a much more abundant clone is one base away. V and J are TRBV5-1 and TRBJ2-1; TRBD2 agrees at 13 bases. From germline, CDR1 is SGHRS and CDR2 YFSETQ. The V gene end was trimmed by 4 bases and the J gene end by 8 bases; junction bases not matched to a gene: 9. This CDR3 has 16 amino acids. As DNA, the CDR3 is TGCGCCAGCAGCCCCATAAATGGACTAGCGGGAGATGAGCAGTTCTTC. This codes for CASSPINGLAGDEQFF.

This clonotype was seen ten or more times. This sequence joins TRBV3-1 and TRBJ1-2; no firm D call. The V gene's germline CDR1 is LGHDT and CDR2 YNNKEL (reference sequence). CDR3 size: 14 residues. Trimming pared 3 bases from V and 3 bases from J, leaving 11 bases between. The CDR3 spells CASSQRTADYGYTF. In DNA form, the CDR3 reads TGTGCCAGCAGCCAGCGGACCGCTGACTATGGCTACACCTTC.

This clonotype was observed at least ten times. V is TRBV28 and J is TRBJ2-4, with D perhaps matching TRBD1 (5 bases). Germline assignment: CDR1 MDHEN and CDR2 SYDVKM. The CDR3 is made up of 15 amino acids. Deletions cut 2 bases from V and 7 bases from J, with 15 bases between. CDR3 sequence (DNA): TGTGCCAGCAGTTTAGAGGCAGGGAAGTGGAACATTCAGTACTTC. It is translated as CASSLEAGKWNIQYF.

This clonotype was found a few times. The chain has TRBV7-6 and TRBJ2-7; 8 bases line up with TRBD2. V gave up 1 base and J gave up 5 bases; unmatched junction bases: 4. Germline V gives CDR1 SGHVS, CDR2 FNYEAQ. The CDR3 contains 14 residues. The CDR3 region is CASSLGGGTDEQYF. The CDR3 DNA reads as TGTGCCAGCAGCTTAGGCGGGGGGACGGACGAGCAGTACTTC.

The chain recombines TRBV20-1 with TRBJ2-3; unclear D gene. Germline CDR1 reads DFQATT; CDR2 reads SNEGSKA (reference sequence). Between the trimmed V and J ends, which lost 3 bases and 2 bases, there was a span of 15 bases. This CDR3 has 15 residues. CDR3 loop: CSASYIQINTDTQYF. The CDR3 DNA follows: TGCAGTGCTAGTTACATCCAGATTAACACAGATACGCAGTATTTT.

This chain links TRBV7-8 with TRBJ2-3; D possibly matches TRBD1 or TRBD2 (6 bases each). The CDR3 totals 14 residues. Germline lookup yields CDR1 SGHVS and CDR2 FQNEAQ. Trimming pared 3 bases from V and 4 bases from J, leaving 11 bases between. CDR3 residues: CASSFWGAADTQYF. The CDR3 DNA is TGTGCCAGCAGCTTTTGGGGGGCGGCAGATACGCAGTATTTT. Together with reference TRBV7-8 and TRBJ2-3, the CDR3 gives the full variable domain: GAGVSQSPRYKVAKRGQDVALRCDPISGHVSLFWYQQALGQGPEFLTYFQNEAQLDKSGLPSDRFFAERPEGSVSTLKIQRTQQEDSAVYLCASSFWGAADTQYFGPGTRLTVL.

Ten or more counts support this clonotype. The CDR3 loop is CASSLMANEQYF. The CDR3 nucleotides read TGTGCCAGCAGTTTAATGGCGAACGAGCAGTACTTC. The chain recombines TRBV12-3 or TRBV12-4 with TRBJ2-7; no clear D gene. The CDR3 totals 12 residues. Trimming stripped 2 bases from V and 5 bases from J, with 7 bases between.

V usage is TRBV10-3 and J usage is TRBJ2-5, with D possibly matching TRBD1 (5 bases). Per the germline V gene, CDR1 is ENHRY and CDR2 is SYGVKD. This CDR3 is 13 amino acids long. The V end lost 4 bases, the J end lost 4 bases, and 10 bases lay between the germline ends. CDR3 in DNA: TGTGCCATCAGTGCGGGCAGGGTAGAGACCCAGTACTTC. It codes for CAISAGRVETQYF.

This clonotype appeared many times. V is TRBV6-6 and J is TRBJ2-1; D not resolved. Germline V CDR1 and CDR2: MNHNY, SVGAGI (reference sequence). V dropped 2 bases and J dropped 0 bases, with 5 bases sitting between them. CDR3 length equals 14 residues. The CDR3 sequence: CASSYGSSYNEQFF. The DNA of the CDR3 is TGTGCCAGCAGTTACGGCAGCTCCTACAATGAGCAGTTCTTC.

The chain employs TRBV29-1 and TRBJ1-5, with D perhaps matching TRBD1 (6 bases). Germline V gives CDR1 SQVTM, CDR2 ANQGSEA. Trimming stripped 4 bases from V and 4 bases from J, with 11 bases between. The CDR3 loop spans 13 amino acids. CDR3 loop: CSVGAGDNQPQHF. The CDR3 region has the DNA TGCAGCGTTGGGGCAGGGGATAATCAGCCCCAGCATTTT.

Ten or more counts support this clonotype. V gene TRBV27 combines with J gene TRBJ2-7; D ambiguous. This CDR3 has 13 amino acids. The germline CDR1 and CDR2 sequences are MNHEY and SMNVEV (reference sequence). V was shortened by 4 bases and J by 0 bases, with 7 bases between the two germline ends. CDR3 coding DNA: TGTGCCAGCAGTTACCAGCTCTCCTACGAGCAGTACTTC. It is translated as CASSYQLSYEQYF.

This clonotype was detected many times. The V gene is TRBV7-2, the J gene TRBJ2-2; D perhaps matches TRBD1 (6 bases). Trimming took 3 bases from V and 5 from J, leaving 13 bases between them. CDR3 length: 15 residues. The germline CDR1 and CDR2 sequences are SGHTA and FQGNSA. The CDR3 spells CASSFWGQDTGELFF. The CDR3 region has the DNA TGTGCCAGCAGCTTCTGGGGGCAGGATACCGGGGAGCTGTTTTTT.

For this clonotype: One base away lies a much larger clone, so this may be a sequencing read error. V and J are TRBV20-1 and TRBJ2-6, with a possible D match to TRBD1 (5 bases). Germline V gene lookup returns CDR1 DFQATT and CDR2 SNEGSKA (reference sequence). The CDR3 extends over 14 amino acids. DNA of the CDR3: TGCAGTGCTAAGACAGTTCCTGGGGCCAAAGTCCTGACTTTC. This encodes CSAKTVPGAKVLTF.

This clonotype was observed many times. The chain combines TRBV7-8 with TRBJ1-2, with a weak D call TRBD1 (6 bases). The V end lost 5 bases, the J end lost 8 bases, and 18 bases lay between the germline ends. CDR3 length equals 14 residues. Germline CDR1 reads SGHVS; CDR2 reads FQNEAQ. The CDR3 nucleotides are TGTGCCAGCAGCCTCTGGGGCAGGGGTGAGGGCTACACCTTC. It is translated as CASSLWGRGEGYTF.

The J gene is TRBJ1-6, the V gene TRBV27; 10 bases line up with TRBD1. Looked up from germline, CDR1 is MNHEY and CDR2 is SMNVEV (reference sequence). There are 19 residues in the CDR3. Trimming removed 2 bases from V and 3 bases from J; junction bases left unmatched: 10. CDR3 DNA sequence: TGTGCCAGCAGTTTAGCGGGACAGGGGCCTATCCTCTATAATTCACCCCTCCACTTT. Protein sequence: CASSLAGQGPILYNSPLHF.

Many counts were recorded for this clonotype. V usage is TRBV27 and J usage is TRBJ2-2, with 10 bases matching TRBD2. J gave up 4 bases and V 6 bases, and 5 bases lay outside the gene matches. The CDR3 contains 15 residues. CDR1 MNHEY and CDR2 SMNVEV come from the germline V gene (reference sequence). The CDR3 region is CASSRSSGSTGELFF. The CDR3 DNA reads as TGTGCCAGCAGCCGTTCTAGCGGGAGCACCGGGGAGCTGTTTTTT.

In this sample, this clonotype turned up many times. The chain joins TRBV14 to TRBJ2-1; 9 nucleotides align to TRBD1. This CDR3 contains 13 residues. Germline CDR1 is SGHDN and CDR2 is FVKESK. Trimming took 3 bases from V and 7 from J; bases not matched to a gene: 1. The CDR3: CASSHGQGNEQFF. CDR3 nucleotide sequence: TGTGCCAGCAGCCACGGACAGGGGAATGAGCAGTTCTTC.

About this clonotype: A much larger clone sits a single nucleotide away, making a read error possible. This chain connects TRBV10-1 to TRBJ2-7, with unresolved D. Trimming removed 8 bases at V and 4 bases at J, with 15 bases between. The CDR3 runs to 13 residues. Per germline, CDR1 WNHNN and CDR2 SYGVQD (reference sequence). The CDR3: CASPDGVRYEQYF. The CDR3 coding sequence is TGCGCCAGCCCGGACGGTGTGCGGTACGAGCAGTACTTC.

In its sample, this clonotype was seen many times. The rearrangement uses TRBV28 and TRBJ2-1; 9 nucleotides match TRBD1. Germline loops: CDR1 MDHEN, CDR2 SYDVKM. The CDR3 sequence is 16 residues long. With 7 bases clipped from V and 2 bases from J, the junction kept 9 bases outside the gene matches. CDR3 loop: CASTDRGGAAYNEQFF. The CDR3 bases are TGTGCCAGCACGGACAGGGGTGGAGCAGCCTACAATGAGCAGTTCTTC.

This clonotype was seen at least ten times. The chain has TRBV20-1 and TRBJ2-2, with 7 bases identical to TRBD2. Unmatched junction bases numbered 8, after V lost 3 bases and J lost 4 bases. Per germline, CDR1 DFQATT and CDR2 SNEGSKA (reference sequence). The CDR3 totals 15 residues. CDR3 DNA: TGCAGTGCTAGTCCGGAAGCGGGATCCACCGGGGAGCTGTTTTTT. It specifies CSASPEAGSTGELFF.

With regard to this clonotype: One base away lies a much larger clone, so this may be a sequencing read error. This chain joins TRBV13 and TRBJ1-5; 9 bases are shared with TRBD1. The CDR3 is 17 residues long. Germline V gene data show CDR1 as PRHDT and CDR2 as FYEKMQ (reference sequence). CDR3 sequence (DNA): TGTACCAGCAGCTCAACGGGACAGGGTAATAGCAATCAGCCCCAGCATTTT. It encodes CTSSSTGQGNSNQPQHF.

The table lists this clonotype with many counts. This chain's CDR3 is CASSQGGLQETQYF. In DNA form, the CDR3 reads TGTGCCAGCAGCCAAGGGGGCCTCCAAGAGACCCAGTACTTC. The chain employs TRBV4-2 and TRBJ2-5; maybe TRBD1 (5 bases). CDR1 is LGHNA, CDR2 YNFKEQ, per germline. V was trimmed by 1 base and J by 1 base, leaving 7 bases between them. This CDR3 comprises 14 residues.

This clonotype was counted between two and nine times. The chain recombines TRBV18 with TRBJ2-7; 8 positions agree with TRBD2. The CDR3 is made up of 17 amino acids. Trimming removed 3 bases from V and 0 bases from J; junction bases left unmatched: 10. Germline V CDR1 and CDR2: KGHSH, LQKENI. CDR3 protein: CASSPLSLAASSYEQYF. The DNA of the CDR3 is TGTGCCAGCTCACCCCTTTCACTAGCGGCCAGCTCCTACGAGCAGTACTTC.

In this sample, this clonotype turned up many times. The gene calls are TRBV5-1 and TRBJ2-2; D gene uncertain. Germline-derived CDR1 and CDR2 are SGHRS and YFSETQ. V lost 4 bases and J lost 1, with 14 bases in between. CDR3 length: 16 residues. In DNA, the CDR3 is TGCGCCAGCAGCAACCGGGCAATCGGGAACACCGGGGAGCTGTTTTTT. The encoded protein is CASSNRAIGNTGELFF.

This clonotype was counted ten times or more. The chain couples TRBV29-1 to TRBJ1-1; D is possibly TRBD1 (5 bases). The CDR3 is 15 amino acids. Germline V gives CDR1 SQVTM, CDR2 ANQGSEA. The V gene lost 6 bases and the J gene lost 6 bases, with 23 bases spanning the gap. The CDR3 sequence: CSVIKRDLGGAEAFF. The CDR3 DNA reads TGCAGCGTGATCAAGAGGGATTTGGGGGGAGCTGAAGCTTTCTTT.

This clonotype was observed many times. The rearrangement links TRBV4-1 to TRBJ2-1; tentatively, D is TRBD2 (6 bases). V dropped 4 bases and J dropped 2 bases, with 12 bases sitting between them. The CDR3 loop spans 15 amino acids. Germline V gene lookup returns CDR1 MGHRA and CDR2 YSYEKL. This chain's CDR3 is CASSPPGAPYNEQFF. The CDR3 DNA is TGCGCCAGCAGCCCACCGGGAGCCCCCTACAATGAGCAGTTCTTC.